The 15 T cell receptor beta chains listed next were all sequenced from one sample in a study of T cell repertoires in cytomegalovirus infection (dated by TCRdb to about 2019). TCRdb shows the sequencer as Illumina HiSeq 1500. TCRdb reprocessed the public reads (quality trimming at Q25 with fastp, clone calling with MiXCR) and kept in-frame beta chains. Rows matching on CDR3 protein sequence are summarized as one entry with the most common DNA and genes. The sample profile shows approximately 500,000 distinct CDR3 sequences; 16% of them were found once. Roughly a quarter of the sample is in the top ten clones. Material for sequencing was CD8+ T cells from PBMCs. The receptor set was obtained from a human donor in good health (CMV status not recorded). Some clones in this sample may be carry-over from other donors' samples.

In its sample, this clonotype was seen many times. The genes are TRBV7-2 and TRBJ2-1; D is unresolved. This CDR3 has 14 residues. In germline, CDR1 is SGHTA, CDR2 FQGNSA. Trimming removed 5 bases at V and 4 bases at J, with 12 bases between. As DNA, the CDR3 is TGTGCCAGCAGCCGCCGGTTTAGTTACAATGAGCAGTTCTTC. Amino acid sequence: CASSRRFSYNEQFF.

This clonotype was observed a handful of times. The chain is built from TRBV29-1 and TRBJ2-1; the D is unclear. The CDR3 covers 12 residues. V was clipped by 3 bases and J by 3 bases, with 6 bases between them. Germline V gene sequence: CDR1 SQVTM, CDR2 ANQGSEA. CDR3 sequence (DNA): TGCAGCGTTGAGTCTAGCTACAATGAGCAGTTCTTC. Translating it yields CSVESSYNEQFF.

This clonotype was picked up many times. The CDR3 coding sequence is TGTGCCAGCAGCGCGAGGACGTATAATTCACCCCTCCACTTT. Amino acids: CASSARTYNSPLHF. This chain uses TRBV7-2 with TRBJ1-6, with D unclear. CDR3 length: 14 amino acids. Trimming stripped 5 bases from V and 4 bases from J, with 9 bases between. CDR1 and CDR2 (germline): SGHTA, FQGNSA.

Worth noting for this clonotype: A much larger clonotype is one base distant, so this may be a read error. CDR3 sequence reads: CASRGQGVNTDAFF. CDR3 sequence (DNA): TGTGCCAGCCGGGGACAGGGTGTGAATACTGACGCTTTCTTT. This chain joins TRBV27 and TRBJ1-1; 9 bases are a match to TRBD1. The CDR3 contains 14 residues. Germline CDR1 is MNHEY and CDR2 is SMNVEV (reference sequence).

This clonotype was picked up a small number of times. This chain connects TRBV20-1 to TRBJ1-1, with 10 bases matching TRBD1. This CDR3 has 14 amino acids. Trimming at V came to 6 bases and at J to 4 bases, leaving 8 bases not matched to a gene. Germline values: CDR1 DFQATT, CDR2 SNEGSKA (reference sequence). The CDR3 region is CSAAPRDRGTEAFF. CDR3 bases: TGCAGTGCCGCCCCCCGGGACAGGGGCACTGAAGCTTTCTTT.

This chain joins TRBV28 and TRBJ2-7, with D possibly being TRBD1 or TRBD2 (6 bases each). V lost 3 bases, J lost 5 bases, and 23 bases lay in between. The germline CDR1 and CDR2 sequences are MDHEN and SYDVKM. There are 17 residues in the CDR3. The CDR3 nucleotides read TGTGCCAGCAGTTTGGGGCGGGGACATCGAGGGGTTGACGAGCAGTACTTC. Protein: CASSLGRGHRGVDEQYF.

The chain uses TRBV29-1 and TRBJ2-2; D is unresolved. CDR1 is SQVTM, CDR2 ANQGSEA, per germline. V was clipped by 4 bases and J by 6 bases, with 6 bases between them. This CDR3 has 11 amino acids. For the CDR3, the DNA is TGCAGCGTTGGTAACGCCGGGGAGCTGTTTTTT. As protein: CSVGNAGELFF.

This clonotype was seen a handful of times. The chain couples TRBV5-1 to TRBJ1-2, with D maybe TRBD1 (6 bases). The CDR3 loop spans 14 amino acids. CDR1 and CDR2 (germline): SGHRS, YFSETQ. Trimming took 0 bases from V and 3 from J, leaving 9 bases between them. CDR3 coding DNA: TGCGCCAGCAGCTTGGGGACAGACTACTATGGCTACACCTTC. Translated, it gives CASSLGTDYYGYTF.

The V and J genes are TRBV4-1 and TRBJ1-1; no firm D call. The CDR3 is 17 residues long. Germline values: CDR1 MGHRA, CDR2 YSYEKL. Trimming cost V 1 base and J 2 bases, with 17 bases left between them. The CDR3 bases are TGCGCCAGCAGCCAAGCGAAGGTTCGGCAGCTTAACACTGAAGCTTTCTTT. This sequence encodes CASSQAKVRQLNTEAFF.

As to this clonotype: A much more abundant neighbour one base away suggests this may be a read error. No conserved phenylalanine or tryptophan ends this CDR3, so it is likely a read error. J is TRBJ1-2 and V is TRBV27; 7 nucleotides line up with TRBD1. The germline V gene has CDR1 MNHEY and CDR2 SMNVEV (reference sequence). The J segment lost 6 bases and the V segment lost 2 bases, leaving 3 bases of the junction unmatched. The length of the CDR3 is 13 residues. Written as DNA, the CDR3 is TGTGCCAGCAGTTTACAGCAGGGGGATGGCTACACCTTA. Translated, it gives CASSLQQGDGYTL.

This clonotype was counted many times. This chain links TRBV4-1 with TRBJ2-5; 9 bases align to TRBD1. Germline V gene lookup returns CDR1 MGHRA and CDR2 YSYEKL. V was clipped by 3 bases and J by 4 bases; unmatched bases: 12. The CDR3 loop spans 17 amino acids. The chain's CDR3 is CASSQKPPGTGIETQYF. DNA for the CDR3: TGCGCCAGCAGCCAGAAACCCCCCGGGACAGGGATAGAGACCCAGTACTTC.

The rearrangement links TRBV27 to TRBJ1-1; tentatively, D is TRBD1 (5 bases). This CDR3 has 14 amino acids. The germline V gene has CDR1 MNHEY and CDR2 SMNVEV (reference sequence). Trimming took off 3 bases at V and 3 bases at J, with 11 bases between the two ends. CDR3 sequence (DNA): TGTGCCAGCAGTTTGACGGGGCCTTACACTGAAGCTTTCTTT. Its protein is CASSLTGPYTEAFF.

This clonotype was recorded a few times. This CDR3 reads CASSDGGRGYEQYF. In nucleotides, the CDR3 is TGTGCCAGCAGTGACGGTGGCAGGGGATACGAGCAGTACTTC. The gene calls are TRBV6-6 and TRBJ2-7; a weak D match, TRBD1 (6 bases). This CDR3 is 14 amino acids long. Germline V CDR1 and CDR2: MNHNY, SVGAGI (reference sequence). The V end was cut by 5 bases, the J end by 4 bases, with 15 bases between.

This clonotype was detected many times. The chain employs TRBV7-9 and TRBJ2-1, with a weak D call TRBD1 (5 bases). V was shortened by 0 bases and J by 6 bases, with 9 bases between the two germline ends. The CDR3 consists of 14 residues. Germline V gives CDR1 SEHNR, CDR2 FQNEAQ (reference sequence). In nucleotides, the CDR3 is TGTGCCAGCAGCTTAGCGGCAGGGCTCAATGAGCAGTTCTTC. Translation gives CASSLAAGLNEQFF. The whole variable domain, remainder taken from reference TRBV7-9 and TRBJ2-1, is DTGVSQNPRHKITKRGQNVTFRCDPISEHNRLYWYRQTLGQGPEFLTYFQNEAQLEKSRLLSDRFSAERPKGSFSTLEIQRTEQGDSAMYLCASSLAAGLNEQFFGPGTRLTVL.

The table lists this clonotype with a few counts. The V and J genes are TRBV29-1 and TRBJ2-3; the match to TRBD2 covers 10 bases. The V and J ends lost 4 bases and 4 bases, in that order; junction bases with no gene match: 5. CDR3 length: 14 amino acids. Germline loops: CDR1 SQVTM, CDR2 ANQGSEA. The CDR3 DNA reads as TGCAGCGTTGGAGCGGGGGGGGGACCAGATACGCAGTATTTT. Translation gives CSVGAGGGPDTQYF.